This T cell receptor (beta chain) was obtained from a study of vaccination and CD4 T cells after COVID-19. About the study: The post-COVID sampling time was a median 101 days after diagnosis, ranging from 35 to 161. The authors gave control cultures a CEFX pool, an HIV-1 Nef pool, or no peptide. Study-level findings and limits: It was observed that, in convalescent patients, a median around 88% of reactive clones arose only post-vaccination.

Cultured CD4+ T cell DNA underwent sequencing with the Oncomine TCR Beta short-read assay. TCRdb analysed the PCR reads with MiXCR anew, one entry per CDR3 protein. Among around 26,000 distinct CDR3 sequences, 60% to 80% were seen once, and the ten largest hold 15% to 20%. As for treatment: roughly 11-day PBMC culture with coronavirus spike peptide pools or control peptides (ViraFEST assay). ViraFEST grew antigen-specific T cells using peptide pools, then sequenced TCRs. The CDR3 has 14 amino acids. The V end was cut by 2 bases, the J end by 4 bases, with 11 bases between. Germline CDR1 is MNHEY and CDR2 is SVGEGT. With respect to this clonotype: Its cognate antigen is unknown.

This TCR came from a human donor who received a COVID-19 vaccine. Here the sequenced sample was CD4+ T cells from blood, cultured in vitro, taken after SARS-CoV-2 vaccination. This chain joins TRBV6-2 or TRBV6-3 and TRBJ1-1, with D unresolved. The CDR3, as DNA: TGTGCCAGCAGTTACGTGGGAGTGGGCACTGAAGCTTTCTTT. This translates into CASSYVGVGTEAFF.